The 21 T cell receptor beta chains below all came from one sample that was sequenced in a study of T cells in women clearing cervical HPV infection. Using immunoSEQ multiplex PCR, the repertoire was profiled, and TCRdb retains in-frame clones only, with some absent. Its table lists fewer than 40,000 clones. Specimen: blood buffy coat. The origin of the receptors is a woman between 18 and 69 years old with a cervical HPV16 infection that either progressed to CIN3+ or cleared (not recorded which).

On this clone: The CDR3 end falls 3 residues outside the read, so it is completed with the germline J gene. V usage is TRBV18 and J usage is TRBJ2-1; 8 nucleotides agree with TRBD2. Germline lookup yields CDR1 KGHSH and CDR2 LQKENI. V trimming: 0 bases; J trimming: 7 bases; junction bases outside the gene matches: 14. The CDR3 is 18 amino acids. CDR3 protein: CASSPPVASRGEGNEQFF. CDR3 bases read: TGTGCCAGCTCACCACCGGTTGCCTCGCGGGGGGAGGGGAATGAG.

The sequenced part of the CDR3 DNA is TGTGCCAGTCGGACAGCTAGGTACGAG. Translating gives CASRTARYE. The entire CDR3 reads CASRTARYEQYF. This chain joins TRBV2 and TRBJ2-7; D perhaps matches TRBD1 (6 bases). With the read ending 3 residues before the CDR3 end, the germline J gene is used to fill in that end. CDR1 and CDR2 from the germline V gene are SNHLY and FYNNEI. The CDR3 has 12 residues. V was pared by 9 bases and J by 4 bases, with 13 bases between.

With respect to this clone: With the read ending 3 residues before the CDR3 end, the germline J gene is used to fill in that end. This chain joins TRBV5-1 and TRBJ1-2; 11 bases align to TRBD1. The germline V gene has CDR1 SGHRS and CDR2 YFSETQ. The CDR3 runs 15 residues. The ends lost 0 bases at V and 7 bases at J; junction bases unmatched: 5. CDR3 sequence reads: CASSLGTGGAFGYTF. CDR3 DNA (partial): TGCGCCAGCAGCTTGGGGACAGGGGGCGCTTTTGGC. Full variable domain (rest looked up from reference TRBV5-1 and TRBJ1-2): KAGVTQTPRYLIKTRGQQVTLSCSPISGHRSVSWYQQTPGQGLQFLFEYFSETQRNKGNFPGRFSGRQFSNSRSEMNVSTLELGDSALYLCASSLGTGGAFGYTFGSGTRLTVV.

About this clone: The sequence runs out 3 residues before the end of the CDR3; the remainder is reconstructed from the germline J gene. The chain employs TRBV5-6 and TRBJ1-1; 7 nucleotides align to TRBD1. V was pared by 3 bases and J by 0 bases, with 5 bases of the junction left unmatched. Looked up from germline, CDR1 is SGHDT and CDR2 is YYEEEE. This CDR3 contains 15 residues. The CDR3 loop reads CASSYRGAVNTEAFF. CDR3 bases read: TGTGCCAGCAGCTACAGGGGTGCCGTGAACACTGAA.

With regard to this clone: The read gets to within 3 residues of the CDR3 end, and the germline J gene fills in the rest. The V and J genes are TRBV18 and TRBJ1-5; TRBD1 matches 7 bases. The CDR3 consists of 14 residues. V lost 6 bases and J lost 6; bases outside the gene matches: 8. The germline V gene encodes CDR1 KGHSH and CDR2 LQKENI. CDR3 amino acids: CASSLDRVAQPQHF. The part of the CDR3 DNA that was read is TGTGCCAGCTCCCTTGACAGGGTGGCTCAGCCC.

About this clone: The read comes to an end 3 residues before the CDR3 does, leaving the germline J gene to fill in the end. The chain has TRBV19 and TRBJ2-2; 8 bases are shared with TRBD1. The CDR3 length is 15 residues. Germline-derived CDR1 and CDR2 are LNHDA and SQIVND (reference sequence). The J segment lost 4 bases and the V segment lost 5 bases, leaving 6 bases of the junction unmatched. This chain's CDR3 is CASSPDRAATGELFF. The covered CDR3 bases are TGTGCCAGTAGTCCGGACAGGGCAGCCACCGGGGAG.

Comment on this clone: The sequenced fragment ends 3 residues before the CDR3 boundary, so the rest is inferred from the germline J gene. The genes are TRBV30 and TRBJ1-2, with 7 positions matching TRBD1. Germline V gives CDR1 GTSNPN, CDR2 SVGIG (reference sequence). V trimming: 3 bases; J trimming: 1 base; junction bases outside the gene matches: 5. This CDR3 has 14 residues. The CDR3 reads CAWRPGQSNYGYTF. The sequenced CDR3 bases are TGTGCCTGGAGACCGGGACAGAGTAACTATGGC.

A note on this clone: The read halts 3 residues ahead of the CDR3 end, with the missing end drawn from the germline J gene. The V call is TRBV3-1 (or the pseudogene TRBV3-2), the J call TRBJ2-3; weak D call: TRBD1 (6 bases). V dropped 7 bases and J dropped 3 bases, with 20 bases sitting between them. The CDR3 covers 16 residues. Germline V gene sequence: CDR1 LGHDT, CDR2 YNNKEL (reference sequence). Partial CDR3 DNA: TGTGCCAGCATCCCCTCTTGGACAGTCAGGACAGATACG. Its translation is CASIPSWTVRTDT. The whole CDR3 protein is CASIPSWTVRTDTQYF.

A word on this clone: The observed sequence ends 3 residues before the CDR3 terminus, with the missing tail filled in from the germline J gene. V is TRBV29-1 and J is TRBJ1-2; D uncertain. V lost 7 bases to trimming and J lost 0 bases, with 15 bases between them. The CDR3 is made up of 14 amino acids. Germline-derived CDR1 and CDR2 are SQVTM and ANQGSEA. CDR3 region: CSADSGMANYGYTF. Partial CDR3 DNA: TGCAGCGCCGACTCGGGTATGGCTAACTATGGC.

About this clone itself: The read ends 3 residues before the CDR3 terminus; that terminus is restored from the germline J gene. J is TRBJ1-2 and V is TRBV20-1; tentative D call: TRBD1 (5 bases). V lost 0 bases to trimming and J lost 4 bases, with 12 bases between them. The CDR3 spans 14 residues. Germline loops: CDR1 DFQATT, CDR2 SNEGSKA (reference sequence). The CDR3 loop is CSAREGPHVYGYTF. CDR3 DNA, as far as it was read: TGCAGTGCTAGAGAGGGGCCCCATGTCTATGGC.

Comment on this clone: The CDR3 is cut off 3 residues early in the read; its end comes from the germline J gene. The chain has TRBV18 and TRBJ2-7, with 7 bases that match TRBD1. After removal of 3 bases from V and 6 bases from J, the junction contained 8 bases not matched to a gene. CDR3 length equals 14 residues. Germline V gene sequence: CDR1 KGHSH, CDR2 LQKENI. The part of the CDR3 DNA that was read is TGTGCCAGCTCACCGCAGGGGGTCGCCGGCGAG. Translation gives CASSPQGVAGE. The CDR3 in its entirety is CASSPQGVAGEQYF.

A remark on this clone: The CDR3 goes on 3 residues after the read ends, and that part is filled in from the germline J gene. The gene calls are TRBV19 and TRBJ1-1; D may be TRBD1 (5 bases). The CDR3 totals 13 residues. The germline V gene encodes CDR1 LNHDA and CDR2 SQIVND (reference sequence). Trimming shortened V by 5 bases and J by 2 bases, and 9 bases separated the two germline ends. The CDR3 protein is CASSDDSNTEAFF. The sequenced CDR3 bases are TGTGCCAGTAGTGACGACAGTAACACTGAA.

The CDR3 bases that were read are TGTGCCAGCAGCGTAGGGGGATGGCTAGCGGGGCACACAGATACG. Translating it yields CASSVGGWLAGHTDT. The full CDR3 protein reads CASSVGGWLAGHTDTQYF. This chain links TRBV9 with TRBJ2-3; 9 bases align to TRBD2. The DNA ends 3 residues before the CDR3 does, and the rest of the CDR3 is filled in from the germline J gene. Germline loops: CDR1 SGDLS, CDR2 YYNGEE. CDR3 size: 18 residues. V lost 0 bases, J lost 2 bases, and 10 bases stayed unmatched.

Concerning this clone itself: Sequencing ends 3 residues short of the CDR3 end; the germline J gene provides the rest. V and J are TRBV7-9 and TRBJ2-7; D gene ambiguous. Germline CDR1 reads SEHNR; CDR2 reads FQNEAQ (reference sequence). The V gene lost 1 base and the J gene lost 4 bases, with 11 bases spanning the gap. The length of the CDR3 is 14 residues. This CDR3 reads CASSLDLRWYEQYF. The covered CDR3 bases are TGTGCCAGCAGCTTAGATCTGAGGTGGTACGAG.

The CDR3 sequence is CASSPEGVGENEQFF. The sequenced part of the CDR3 DNA is TGTGCCAGCAGCCCAGAGGGGGTTGGGGAAAATGAG. The rearrangement uses TRBV11-3 and TRBJ2-1, with a possible D match to TRBD1 (6 bases). Coverage ceases 3 residues before the CDR3 finishes, and the germline J gene fills in the end. The germline CDR1 and CDR2 sequences are SGHNT and YENEEA. There are 15 residues in the CDR3. The V gene lost 5 bases and the J gene lost 7 bases, with 18 bases spanning the gap. The variable domain in full, with the rest retrieved from reference TRBV11-3 and TRBJ2-1, is EAGVVQSPRYKIIEKKQPVAFWCNPISGHNTLYWYLQNLGQGPELLIRYENEEAVDDSQLPKDRFSAERLKGVDSTLKIQPAELGDSAVYLCASSPEGVGENEQFFGPGTRLTVL.

As to this clone: The CDR3 end lies 3 residues beyond the end of the read and is filled in from the germline J gene. The chain has TRBV4-1 and TRBJ1-3, with TRBD1 identical over 9 bases. The trim removed 1 base at V and 2 bases at J, leaving 0 bases unmatched. The CDR3 has 15 amino acids. CDR1 and CDR2 (germline): MGHRA, YSYEKL. The DNA read from the CDR3 is TGCGCCAGCAGCCAAGGGGACAGGGCTGGAAACACC. Translation: CASSQGDRAGNT. In full, the CDR3 reads CASSQGDRAGNTIYF.

For this clone: The read comes to an end 3 residues before the CDR3 does, leaving the germline J gene to fill in the end. The chain has TRBV20-1 and TRBJ2-5, with TRBD2 identical over 11 bases. J gave up 4 bases and V 5 bases, and 6 bases lay outside the gene matches. There are 14 residues in the CDR3. In germline, CDR1 is DFQATT, CDR2 SNEGSKA (reference sequence). CDR3 protein: CSAGSGGAGETQYF. CDR3 DNA (partial): TGCAGTGCTGGTAGCGGGGGGGCCGGAGAGACC.

To note about this clone: The CDR3 end is not reached by the read, which stops 3 residues before it; the germline J gene fills it in. The rearrangement links TRBV5-1 to TRBJ1-5, with D possibly TRBD1 on 6 matching bases. Trimming stripped 4 bases from V and 5 bases from J, with 16 bases between. The CDR3 loop spans 15 amino acids. Per the germline V gene, CDR1 is SGHRS and CDR2 is YFSETQ. CDR3 bases read: TGCGCCAGCAGCCCACAGGGAAGGAGGGATCAGCCC. Translation gives CASSPQGRRDQP. In full, the CDR3 is CASSPQGRRDQPQHF.

Concerning this clone: The sequence runs out 3 residues before the end of the CDR3; the remainder is reconstructed from the germline J gene. V is TRBV7-2 and J is TRBJ2-1; D possibly corresponds to TRBD2 (7 bases). Germline V lookup: CDR1 SGHTA, CDR2 FQGNSA. Trimming left V 4 bases short and J 6 bases short, with 16 bases between. The CDR3 totals 15 residues. The CDR3 DNA, read in part, is TGTGCCAGCAGCTCCTTTGGGGGGGCCCCCAATGAG. It is translated as CASSSFGGAPNE. The entire CDR3 sequence reads CASSSFGGAPNEQFF.

A note on this clone: With the read ending 3 residues before the CDR3 end, the germline J gene is used to fill in that end. The chain carries TRBV12-3 or TRBV12-4 and TRBJ2-1; 14 bases are shared with TRBD2. V lost 5 bases and J lost 5; bases outside the gene matches: 11. This CDR3 has 18 residues. The CDR3 DNA, read in part, is TGTGCCAGCAGTCCACCCCGGAGACTAGCGGGGGGGCACAATGAG. Its translation is CASSPPRRLAGGHNE. The full CDR3 protein reads CASSPPRRLAGGHNEQFF.

Worth noting for this clone: The read falls 3 residues short of the CDR3 end, and the missing part is taken from the germline J gene. The chain has TRBV5-1 and TRBJ1-1; 7 positions agree with TRBD1. Per germline, CDR1 SGHRS and CDR2 YFSETQ. V dropped 0 bases and J dropped 4; count of bases not matched to a gene: 6. This CDR3 has 15 amino acids. This CDR3 reads CASSLGDSRATEAFF. Incomplete CDR3 DNA: TGCGCCAGCAGCTTGGGGGACAGCCGGGCCACTGAA.